This T cell receptor (beta chain) was captured by sequencing in a study of cytomegalovirus exposure and HLA in healthy donors. Across the whole study: Earlier findings included about 120 million unique TCR beta sequences obtained from 180 million or so T cells. Among the roughly 400 donors who were genotyped, over 70% fell in the genetic ancestry cluster that is associated with self-reported Caucasian donors. Study-wide points: There were reportedly fewer N-insertions in an Asian-associated ancestry cluster than the roughly 670-donor mean, in a later analysis. Apart from CMV serostatus, no immune exposure information was available.

To note about this clone: Its antigen is undetermined.

It was with 60 Vbeta and 13 Jbeta primers that the PCR ran. Using immunoSEQ multiplex PCR, the repertoire was profiled, and TCRdb retains in-frame clones only, with some absent. The profile shows approximately 50,000 clones, around 80% of them singletons. CDR3 length: 14 residues. V dropped 6 bases and J dropped 3; count of bases not matched to a gene: 4. Germline V gene data show CDR1 as SNHLY and CDR2 as FYNNEI. The sequence derives from a man aged 30 to 39 in good health and CMV-seropositive. Sequencing input: PBMCs. The chain combines TRBV2 with TRBJ2-5, with 10 bases fitting TRBD2. CDR3 loop: CASRRTSGKETQYF. The DNA for the CDR3 is TGTGCCAGCAGAAGGACTAGCGGCAAAGAGACCCAGTACTTC.